This T cell receptor beta chain is from a study of cytomegalovirus exposure and HLA in healthy donors. General study results and limits: Relative to the approximately 660-donor mean, N-insertions were reportedly fewer in an Asian-associated ancestry cluster in a later analysis. A list of roughly 160 TCR beta chains associated with cytomegalovirus was given. Later work showed greater clonal expansion in HLA-associated TCR beta chains than in equally common others.

The PCR contained 60 Vbeta and 13 Jbeta primers. Here immunoSEQ multiplex PCR was the method, and the copy in TCRdb shows in-frame clones only, minus some. The sample holds 120,000 or so clones; over 70% are singletons and the top ten take over 2.5%. V was pared by 5 bases and J by 1 base, with 11 bases between. Germline loops: CDR1 MNHEY, CDR2 SMNVEV (reference sequence). This CDR3 is built from 14 residues. Concerning this clone itself: What it recognizes is unknown.

Sequencing was performed on PBMCs. This sequence joins TRBV27 and TRBJ1-1; D perhaps matches TRBD1 (5 bases). The sequence was obtained from a woman aged 50 to 60 in good health and CMV-seronegative. CDR3 bases: TGTGCCAGCAGTCTAGGGCAGGGGAACACTGAAGCTTTCTTT. Its protein product is CASSLGQGNTEAFF.